The rows below give T cell receptor beta chains drawn from one sample of a study of memory B cells and T cells in multiple sclerosis. Using immunoSEQ multiplex PCR, the repertoire was profiled, and TCRdb retains in-frame clones only, with some absent. This table holds approximately 32,000 clones, roughly 82% found once. The antigens for these receptors are not known. What was sequenced was PBMCs from blood kept in culture. These receptors were taken from a human donor with multiple sclerosis. CDR3s include the opening cysteine and the closing phenylalanine or tryptophan. The order of the fields is clone size, V gene, CDR3 length, D gene, J gene, CDR3 DNA, CDR3 protein. D genes are given only for firm matches. Not every row has a clone size; where given, it reads once, few, many or a size class.

NA	TRBV5-4	16	TRBD2	TRBJ2-5	TGTGCCAGCAGCTTGGAACTAGCGGGGGGGCCGGAGACCCAGTACTTC	CASSLELAGGPETQYF
NA	TRBV7-2	15	TRBD2	TRBJ2-1	TGTGCCAGCAGCCGCTCTTTGAGCGGGAGAAATGAGCAGTTCTTC	CASSRSLSGRNEQFF
NA	TRBV11-2	14	TRBD1	TRBJ2-7	TGTGCCAGCAGCTTCACAGGGGGCTTGTACGAGCAGTACTTC	CASSFTGGLYEQYF
NA	TRBV2	14	TRBD1	TRBJ2-3	TGTGCCAGCATTGTCCGGGACAGGGAAAATACGCAGTATTTT	CASIVRDRENTQYF
NA	TRBV19	16	TRBD1	TRBJ1-5	TGTGCCAGTAGTATAGGGTCAGGGGGCTCTTATCAGCCCCAGCATTTT	CASSIGSGGSYQPQHF
NA	TRBV6-5	13	NA	TRBJ2-7	TGTGCCAGCAACAGGGACGGGACTAACGAGCAGTACTTC	CASNRDGTNEQYF
few	TRBV18	14	NA	TRBJ2-1	TGTGCCAGCTCACCGCAAGGGACAAACAATGAGCAGTTCTTC	CASSPQGTNNEQFF
once	TRBV6-6	14	TRBD1	TRBJ1-1	TGTGCCAGCCTTTATGGGGACAGTCACACTGAAGCTTTCTTT	CASLYGDSHTEAFF
NA	TRBV18	13	NA	TRBJ2-5	TGTGCCAGCTCACGCGGGGTCCAAGAGACCCAGTACTTC	CASSRGVQETQYF
NA	TRBV4-1	19	TRBD2	TRBJ2-1	TGCGCCAGCAGCCAAGAAGGGACTAGCGGGACCTCCCGATACAATGAGCAGTTCTTC	CASSQEGTSGTSRYNEQFF
NA	TRBV19	16	TRBD2	TRBJ2-5	TGTGCCAGTAGTATATCGGCTAGCGGGATGGGGGAGACCCAGTACTTC	CASSISASGMGETQYF
NA	TRBV9	16	NA	TRBJ2-3	TGTGCCAGCAGCGTACGGCGTGGGGCAAGCACAGATACGCAGTATTTT	CASSVRRGASTDTQYF
NA	TRBV4-2	14	NA	TRBJ2-5	TGTGCCAGCAGCCAAGCCGGAGACCAAGAGACCCAGTACTTC	CASSQAGDQETQYF
few	TRBV14	13	TRBD1	TRBJ1-3	TGTGCCAGCGGGACAGTCGCTGGAAACACCATATATTTT	CASGTVAGNTIYF
NA	TRBV5-1	15	NA	TRBJ2-1	TGCGCCAGCAGCCCGGACCCAATCAACTACAATGAGCAGTTCTTC	CASSPDPINYNEQFF
NA	TRBV9	15	TRBD1	TRBJ1-4	TGTGCCAGCAGCGTAGAGGACAGGCAAAATGAAAAACTGTTTTTT	CASSVEDRQNEKLFF
NA	TRBV6-6	12	NA	TRBJ2-1	TGTGCCAGCAGTTACTTGCAGGATGAGCAGTTCTTC	CASSYLQDEQFF
few	TRBV29-1	12	NA	TRBJ1-1	TGCAGCGGTGGACAGTTGAACACTGAAGCTTTCTTT	CSGGQLNTEAFF
NA	TRBV11-3	14	TRBD1	TRBJ2-1	TGTGCCAGCAGCCTACGGACAGGGATTGGTGAGCAGTTCTTC	CASSLRTGIGEQFF
NA	TRBV14	16	NA	TRBJ1-1	TGTGCCAGCAGCCAAGACCCTGGGGGCAGAGACACTGAAGCTTTCTTT	CASSQDPGGRDTEAFF
NA	TRBV11-3	15	TRBD1	TRBJ2-3	TGTGCCAGCAGCTCCGGGACAGGTTTCACAGATACGCAGTATTTT	CASSSGTGFTDTQYF
NA	TRBV6-4	13	NA	TRBJ2-1	TGTGCCAGCAGTGTTGGGACTCCGGGTGAGCAGTTCTTC	CASSVGTPGEQFF
NA	TRBV12-1	14	NA	TRBJ2-3	TGTGCCAGCGGACTAGCGGGAGATACAGATACGCAGTATTTT	CASGLAGDTDTQYF
NA	TRBV19	12	NA	TRBJ1-2	TGTGCCAGGGGGACTACCCCCGATGGCTACACCTTC	CARGTTPDGYTF
NA	TRBV6-1	15	TRBD2	TRBJ2-1	TGTGCCAGCACTAAGAGGCTAGCGGGAGGGGTTGAGCAGTTCTTC	CASTKRLAGGVEQFF
NA	TRBV20-1	11	NA	TRBJ2-7	TGCAGTGTCCTGAAAGGGAACGAGCAGTACTTC	CSVLKGNEQYF
few	TRBV6-1	15	NA	TRBJ2-7	TGTGCCAGCAGTGATCACAGGGCTAGCTCCTACGAGCAGTACTTC	CASSDHRASSYEQYF
NA	TRBV28	15	TRBD1	TRBJ1-1	TGTGCCAGCAGTTTATGGACAGGGGCTAACACTGAAGCTTTCTTT	CASSLWTGANTEAFF
few	TRBV2	14	NA	TRBJ1-3	TGTGCCAGCAGACAAACGACTTCTGGAAACACCATATATTTT	CASRQTTSGNTIYF